A selection of T cell receptor beta chains follows, all from one sample in a study of shared clonotypes between healthy human individuals. Data came from immunoSEQ multiplex PCR; TCRdb stores just in-frame clones and leaves some out. The sample gives a few million clones, more than 80% of which show up once; 0.39% is in the top ten. The material sequenced was naive CD4+ T cells from PBMCs. All receptors derive from a man between 18 and 35 years old in good health. Some clones in this sample may be carry-over from other donors' samples. Both conserved end residues are part of each CDR3. A D gene is named only where the DNA matches it firmly. Clone sizes are given selectively: once, few, many, or a class where the clone is expanded.

abundance	v_gene	j_gene	d_gene	CDR3nt	CDR3aa
once	TRBV6-1	TRBJ2-5	NA	TGTGCCAGCAGCAGGATTCGGACACCCCAAGAGACCCAGTACTTC	CASSRIRTPQETQYF
NA	TRBV28	TRBJ2-7	TRBD1	TGTGCCAGCAGTTCGGCGGGACAGGGAGTTGGGTACGAGCAGTACTTC	CASSSAGQGVGYEQYF
NA	TRBV11-2	TRBJ2-7	TRBD1	TGTGCCAGCAGCTCGATCAGGACAGGGGATAAGCCTTACTACGAGCAGTACTTC	CASSSIRTGDKPYYEQYF
NA	TRBV4-1	TRBJ1-1	NA	TGCGCCAGCAGCCGCGGACAACAGGGTTTAGCTGAAGCTTTCTTT	CASSRGQQGLAEAFF
NA	TRBV27	TRBJ2-7	NA	TGTGCCAGCAGTTTATGGGGCGGCTCCTACGAGCAGTACTTC	CASSLWGGSYEQYF
NA	TRBV28	TRBJ1-6	TRBD1	TGTGCCAGCAGTGGCCCGGGACAGGCTTCACCCCTCCACTTT	CASSGPGQASPLHF
NA	TRBV7-2	TRBJ2-1	TRBD2	TGTGCCAGCAGCCGCGGACTAGCGCCTAATGAGCAGTTCTTC	CASSRGLAPNEQFF
once	TRBV5-1	TRBJ1-2	NA	TGCGCCAGCAGCTCGACAGGTGCCTATGGCTACACCTTC	CASSSTGAYGYTF
NA	TRBV5-6	TRBJ1-1	NA	TGTGCCAGCAGCTTAAACACTGAAGCTTTCTTT	CASSLNTEAFF
NA	TRBV5-1	TRBJ2-1	NA	TGCGCCAGCAGCGTGAGGTCTCCTCCCTTAAGCTCCTACAATGAGCAGTTCTTC	CASSVRSPPLSSYNEQFF
NA	TRBV7-8	TRBJ2-7	NA	TGTGCCAGCAGCTTGACTATGCCTTATGAGCAGTACTTC	CASSLTMPYEQYF
NA	TRBV29-1	TRBJ1-2	NA	TGCAGCGTTATTATATTGGCAGAAGAAAGTGGCTACACCTTC	CSVIILAEESGYTF